The 14 T cell receptor beta chains below were found in one sample sequenced in a study of blood T cell repertoires in COVID-19. Using immunoSEQ multiplex PCR, the repertoire was profiled, and TCRdb retains in-frame clones only, with some absent. This sample has about 71,000 clones, with roughly 87% found just once. The sample taken for sequencing was peripheral blood. The origin of the receptors is a woman at least 80 years old with acute or convalescent COVID-19.

This chain connects TRBV11-2 to TRBJ1-2, with 7 bases lining up with TRBD1. The germline V gene has CDR1 SGHAT and CDR2 FQNNGV. V shed 0 bases and J 2 bases; nucleotides not matched to a gene: 6. The CDR3 runs to 16 residues. CDR3 region: CASSLDPRRGNYGYTF. The CDR3 nucleotides read TGTGCCAGCAGCTTAGATCCCCGCAGGGGGAACTATGGCTACACCTTC.

The chain is built from TRBV5-4 and TRBJ2-1; 9 positions agree with TRBD2. Germline CDR1 is SGHNT and CDR2 is YYREEE (reference sequence). Trimming took 0 bases from V and 9 from J; bases not matched to a gene: 10. CDR3 size: 16 residues. This CDR3 is CASSLGPGVAGVEQFF. The CDR3 DNA follows: TGTGCCAGCAGCTTGGGTCCCGGGGTAGCGGGAGTTGAGCAGTTCTTC. The whole variable domain, filled in from reference TRBV5-4 and TRBJ2-1, reads ETGVTQSPTHLIKTRGQQVTLRCSSQSGHNTVSWYQQALGQGPQFIFQYYREEENGRGNFPPRFSGLQFPNYSSELNVNALELDDSALYLCASSLGPGVAGVEQFFGPGTRLTVL.

The chain combines TRBV27 with TRBJ1-2, with D perhaps TRBD1 (6 bases). Germline V gene sequence: CDR1 MNHEY, CDR2 SMNVEV (reference sequence). CDR3 length: 15 amino acids. The V and J ends lost 0 bases and 4 bases respectively, with 12 bases between them. CDR3 region: CASSLSRTGFYGYTF. The CDR3 DNA follows: TGTGCCAGCAGTTTATCCCGTACAGGGTTCTATGGCTACACCTTC.

The chain recombines TRBV7-3 with TRBJ2-1; TRBD2 matches 9 bases. The CDR3 contains 15 residues. Looked up from germline, CDR1 is SGHTA and CDR2 is FQGTGA. J was trimmed by 2 bases and V by 1 base; bases with no gene match: 0. The CDR3 DNA reads TGTGCCAGCAGCTTAATAGCGGGAGCCTACAATGAGCAGTTCTTC. Amino acids: CASSLIAGAYNEQFF.

V gene TRBV2 combines with J gene TRBJ1-5; D is possibly TRBD1 (6 bases). This CDR3 region has 13 residues. Trimming removed 6 bases from V and 4 bases from J, with 10 bases in between. Germline V gene sequence: CDR1 SNHLY, CDR2 FYNNEI. CDR3 sequence reads: CASRRGGNQPQHF. In nucleotides, the CDR3 is TGTGCCAGCAGGAGGGGGGGAAATCAGCCCCAGCATTTT.

This chain links TRBV5-4 with TRBJ1-2, with D perhaps matching TRBD1 (5 bases). From germline, CDR1 is SGHNT and CDR2 YYREEE (reference sequence). Trimming shortened V by 8 bases and J by 5 bases, and 13 bases separated the two germline ends. This CDR3 has 12 residues. DNA for the CDR3: TGTGCCAGTTCGACAGATAAGTATGGCTACACCTTC. The encoded protein is CASSTDKYGYTF.

The rearrangement links TRBV6-1 to TRBJ2-2, with TRBD1 identical over 9 bases. V lost 3 bases and J lost 3; bases outside the gene matches: 5. The CDR3 consists of 16 residues. CDR1 and CDR2 (germline): MNHNS, SASEGT. The CDR3 reads CASSEGTGLYTGELFF. In DNA form, the CDR3 reads TGTGCCAGCAGTGAGGGGACAGGGCTTTACACCGGGGAGCTGTTTTTT.

The V and J genes are TRBV6-1 and TRBJ1-3, with 11 bases fitting TRBD1. V trimming: 1 base; J trimming: 9 bases; junction bases outside the gene matches: 5. Germline assignment: CDR1 MNHNS and CDR2 SASEGT. CDR3 length: 15 residues. CDR3 nucleotides: TGTGCCAGCAGTGAAGGGACAGGGGGCCGGGGCACCATATATTTT. Protein: CASSEGTGGRGTIYF.

The gene calls are TRBV9 and TRBJ2-2; TRBD1 might be the D (6 bases). The CDR3 consists of 15 residues. The V and J ends lost 1 base and 1 base respectively, with 8 bases between them. The germline gives CDR1 SGDLS, CDR2 YYNGEE. CDR3 region: CASSVTGLNTGELFF. CDR3 DNA: TGTGCCAGCAGCGTAACAGGGTTGAACACCGGGGAGCTGTTTTTT.

The rearrangement joins TRBV5-4 to TRBJ1-3; no clear D. Trimming took off 2 bases at V and 3 bases at J, with 12 bases between the two ends. This CDR3 contains 15 residues. Germline loops: CDR1 SGHNT, CDR2 YYREEE (reference sequence). The CDR3 DNA reads TGTGCCAGCAGCTTCGGTGTAGCTGATGGAAACACCATATATTTT. It codes for CASSFGVADGNTIYF.

The rearrangement uses TRBV10-1 and TRBJ2-1; D not certain. The CDR3 length is 16 residues. CDR1 is WNHNN and CDR2 is SYGVQD in the germline V gene (reference sequence). V was cut by 3 bases and J by 0 bases, with 12 bases left in between. The CDR3 DNA reads as TGCGCCAGCAGTGAAAATTGGCGGAGCTCCTACAATGAGCAGTTCTTC. Amino acids: CASSENWRSSYNEQFF.

The chain recombines TRBV10-2 with TRBJ1-2, with a weak D call TRBD1 (5 bases). The CDR3 has 13 amino acids. Germline assignment: CDR1 WSHSY and CDR2 SAAADI. The V end lost 3 bases, the J end lost 8 bases, and 13 bases lay between the germline ends. CDR3: CASSDRGSGGYTF. CDR3 DNA sequence: TGCGCCAGCAGTGATCGGGGGAGTGGAGGCTACACCTTC.

This clone was picked up a small number of times. This sequence joins TRBV6-6 and TRBJ2-7, with 9 bases aligning to TRBD2. The CDR3 has 14 amino acids. Trimming cost V 10 bases and J 3 bases; bases outside gene matches: 10. Per the germline V gene, CDR1 is MNHNY and CDR2 is SVGAGI (reference sequence). CDR3 nucleotides: TGTGCCACCAAATTAGCGGGGGACCTCTACGAGCAGTACTTC. The encoded protein is CATKLAGDLYEQYF.

The CDR3 protein is CASSPSRTEAFF. In DNA, the CDR3 is TGTGCCAGCAGTCCCAGCAGGACTGAAGCTTTCTTT. The chain recombines TRBV6-5 with TRBJ1-1, with unresolved D. The V end was cut by 5 bases, the J end by 5 bases, with 9 bases between. The CDR3 loop spans 12 amino acids. The germline CDR1 and CDR2 sequences are MNHEY and SVGAGI.